This TCR beta chain was identified during a study of blood T cell repertoires in COVID-19. At the level of the study: Sources were T cells, B-cell-depleted T cells, or PBMCs; the material itself was cDNA or gDNA.

This clone was picked up a small number of times. The CDR3 runs 16 residues. From germline, CDR1 is MDHEN and CDR2 SYDVKM. V lost 3 bases to trimming and J lost 5 bases; unmatched junction nucleotides: 11. Assay used: immunoSEQ multiplex PCR; TCRdb lists only in-frame clones, some missing. The table includes 200,000 to 250,000 clones, approximately 82% detected once. The TCR originated in a human donor in a cohort sampled during active COVID-19. Sequenced sample: peripheral blood. V is TRBV28 and J is TRBJ2-5, with 8 bases fitting TRBD1. The CDR3 bases are TGTGCCAGCAGTTTCTACTGGACAGGGAATAGGGAGACCCAGTACTTC. Protein sequence: CASSFYWTGNRETQYF.